The 8 T cell receptor beta chains reported below all come from one sample, sequenced in a study of metastatic and nonmetastatic thyroid tumors. Not a single patient had been given any form of treatment at any point before undergoing thyroid surgery. TCRdb re-called the PCR reads via MiXCR. This table has some 83,000 clones, around an eighth appearing once. The sequenced material came from tumor tissue. All receptors derive from a female donor with papillary thyroid cancer or a benign thyroid nodule (not recorded which). Some clones in this sample may be carry-over from other donors' samples.

This chain connects TRBV20-1 to TRBJ2-7; 9 positions match TRBD1. The CDR3 is 15 residues long. V trimming: 3 bases; J trimming: 10 bases; junction bases outside the gene matches: 16. Germline assignment: CDR1 DFQATT and CDR2 SNEGSKA (reference sequence). The CDR3 protein is CSARQAGTGPYCQYF. DNA for the CDR3: TGCAGTGCTAGGCAGGCCGGGACAGGGCCTTATTGTCAGTACTTC.

This clone was counted only a few times. CDR3 amino acids: CANPLYYQYF. CDR3 in DNA: TGTGCCAACCCTCTCTACTATCAGTACTTC. V gene TRBV12-3 or TRBV12-4 combines with J gene TRBJ2-7, with D hard to call. There are 10 residues in the CDR3. Trimming cost V 10 bases and J 10 bases, with 14 bases left between them.

This clone was recorded at least ten times. The chain recombines TRBV28 with TRBJ1-5; no reliable D call. The ends were cut back, 6 bases at V and 5 bases at J, with 11 bases in the middle. This CDR3 contains 13 residues. Germline V gene sequence: CDR1 MDHEN, CDR2 SYDVKM. DNA for the CDR3: TGTGCCAGCAGGGCGGTAGGTTATCAGCCCCAGCATTTT. Protein: CASRAVGYQPQHF.

This clone was picked up many times. This chain links TRBV7-9 with TRBJ2-5, with 7 bases fitting TRBD1. This CDR3 has 14 residues. Looked up from germline, CDR1 is SEHNR and CDR2 is FQNEAQ (reference sequence). The V segment lost 2 bases and the J segment 1 base; nucleotides outside the gene matches: 1. The CDR3: CASSLRDSQETQYF. CDR3 DNA: TGTGCCAGCAGCTTAAGGGACAGCCAAGAGACCCAGTACTTC.

This clone was counted only a few times. The sample holds other DNA sequences that translate to the same CDR3. The rearrangement links TRBV21-1 to TRBJ2-1; TRBD1, as called in the table, went unchecked against the DNA. TRBV21-1 has pseudogene status. CDR3 size: 19 residues. For the CDR3, the DNA is TGTGCCAGCAGCGCAGGTCTCCCCGGACGAACCCACACCTACAATGAGCAGTTCTTC. Translation gives CASSAGLPGRTHTYNEQFF.

A word on this clone: This may arise from a read error, as a much more abundant clone is one base away. The chain couples TRBV28 to TRBJ2-1; D perhaps matches TRBD1 (5 bases). The CDR3 sequence is 13 residues long. V lost 10 bases, J lost 8 bases, and 18 bases lay in between. The germline V gene encodes CDR1 MDHEN and CDR2 SYDVKM. The CDR3 DNA reads TGTGCCAACAAAATAGACAGTTCCCATGAGCAGTTCTTC. Translating it yields CANKIDSSHEQFF. The full variable domain, with the rest looked up from reference TRBV28 and TRBJ2-1, is DVKVTQSSRYLVKRTGEKVFLECVQDMDHENMFWYRQDPGLGLRLIYFSYDVKMKEKGDIPEGYSVSREKKERFSLILESASTNQTSMYLCANKIDSSHEQFFGPGTRLTVL.

This clone was recorded at least ten times. The chain links TRBV4-1 to TRBJ2-3; no firm D call. The CDR3 consists of 12 residues. Trimming took off 0 bases at V and 7 bases at J, with 5 bases between the two ends. The germline CDR1 and CDR2 sequences are MGHRA and YSYEKL. CDR3 bases: TGCGCCAGCAGCCAAGAAACCCATACGCAGTATTTT. Its protein is CASSQETHTQYF.

This clone has at least ten counts. A read error may account for a junction end that differs from germline. The V call is TRBV7-9, the J call TRBJ2-7; no reliable D call. CDR3 length: 13 residues. Per the germline V gene, CDR1 is SEHNR and CDR2 is FQNEAQ (reference sequence). The CDR3 is CATSMGKGYEQYF. The CDR3 DNA reads TGTGCCACCAGCATGGGGAAAGGCTACGAGCAGTACTTC.